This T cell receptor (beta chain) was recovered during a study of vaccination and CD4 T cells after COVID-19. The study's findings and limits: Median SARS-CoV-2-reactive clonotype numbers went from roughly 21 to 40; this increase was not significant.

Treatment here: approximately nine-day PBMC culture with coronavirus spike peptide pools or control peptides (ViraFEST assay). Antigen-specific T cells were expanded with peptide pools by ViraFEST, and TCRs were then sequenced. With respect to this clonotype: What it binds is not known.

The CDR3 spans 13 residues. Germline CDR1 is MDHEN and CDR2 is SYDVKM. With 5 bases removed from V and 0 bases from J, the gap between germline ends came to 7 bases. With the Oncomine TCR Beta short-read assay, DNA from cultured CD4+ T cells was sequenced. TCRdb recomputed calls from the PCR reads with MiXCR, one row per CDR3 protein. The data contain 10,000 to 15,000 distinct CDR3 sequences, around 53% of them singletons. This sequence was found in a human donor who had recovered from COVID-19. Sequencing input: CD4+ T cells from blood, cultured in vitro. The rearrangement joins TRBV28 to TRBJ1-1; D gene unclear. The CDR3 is CASSPIMNTEAFF. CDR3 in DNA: TGTGCCAGCAGTCCTATTATGAACACTGAAGCTTTCTTT.